A selection of T cell receptor beta chains follows, all from one sample in a study of cytomegalovirus exposure and HLA in healthy donors. Sequenced by immunoSEQ multiplex PCR; TCRdb stores in-frame clones only, minus some. The repertoire holds approximately 100,000 clones, less than 80% seen once, with roughly 4% in the top ten. The sequenced sample consisted of PBMCs. All receptors derive from a man aged 35 to 55 in good health and CMV-seronegative. The CDR3 runs from the conserved cysteine through the conserved F or W. Each record gives: clone size, V gene, D gene, J gene, CDR3 protein, CDR3 DNA. D genes are given only for firm matches. Clone size is shown for a subset of rows, as once, few, many or a class of expanded clone.

abundance: NA; v_gene: TRBV19; d_gene: NA; j_gene: TRBJ2-1; CDR3aa: CASSHQFF; CDR3nt: TGTGCCAGTAGTCATCAATTCTTC
abundance: few; v_gene: TRBV19; d_gene: NA; j_gene: TRBJ1-2; CDR3aa: CASIPPGHDGYTF; CDR3nt: TGTGCCAGTATCCCCCCGGGACACGATGGCTACACCTTC
abundance: few; v_gene: TRBV27; d_gene: NA; j_gene: TRBJ1-4; CDR3aa: CATSGGLGEKLFF; CDR3nt: TGTGCCACATCGGGGGGATTGGGTGAAAAACTGTTTTTT
abundance: NA; v_gene: TRBV29-1; d_gene: NA; j_gene: TRBJ2-5; CDR3aa: CSVASQETQYF; CDR3nt: TGCAGCGTTGCCTCCCAAGAGACCCAGTACTTC
abundance: NA; v_gene: TRBV19; d_gene: NA; j_gene: TRBJ1-1; CDR3aa: CASSRWAPDRITFF; CDR3nt: TGTGCCAGTTCCAGGTGGGCCCCTGACAGGATAACTTTCTTT
abundance: few; v_gene: TRBV5-6; d_gene: NA; j_gene: TRBJ1-5; CDR3aa: CASSLGAVRPQHF; CDR3nt: TGTGCCAGCAGCTTGGGGGCCGTACGGCCCCAGCATTTT
abundance: few; v_gene: TRBV7-2; d_gene: NA; j_gene: TRBJ1-3; CDR3aa: CASSFSAPQGGNTIYF; CDR3nt: TGTGCCAGCAGCTTTTCCGCGCCTCAGGGAGGAAACACCATATATTTT
abundance: NA; v_gene: TRBV4-1; d_gene: TRBD2; j_gene: TRBJ2-3; CDR3aa: CASSQGLAGSDTQYF; CDR3nt: TGCGCCAGCAGCCAAGGACTAGCGGGGTCAGATACGCAGTATTTT
abundance: NA; v_gene: TRBV19; d_gene: NA; j_gene: TRBJ2-3; CDR3aa: CASRGTEASTDTQYF; CDR3nt: TGTGCCAGTAGGGGGACTGAGGCTAGCACAGATACGCAGTATTTT
abundance: NA; v_gene: TRBV4-1; d_gene: TRBD1; j_gene: TRBJ2-7; CDR3aa: CASSPDRAGSRAYEQYF; CDR3nt: TGCGCCAGCAGCCCCGACAGGGCGGGTAGCCGAGCCTACGAGCAGTACTTC
abundance: NA; v_gene: TRBV5-1; d_gene: TRBD1; j_gene: TRBJ1-2; CDR3aa: CASSPGQSYGYTF; CDR3nt: TGCGCCAGCAGCCCGGGACAGAGCTATGGCTACACCTTC
abundance: NA; v_gene: TRBV7-8; d_gene: TRBD1; j_gene: TRBJ1-1; CDR3aa: CASSRRGFNTEAFF; CDR3nt: TGTGCCAGCAGCCGCAGGGGGTTTAACACTGAAGCTTTCTTT
abundance: NA; v_gene: TRBV27; d_gene: NA; j_gene: TRBJ1-1; CDR3aa: CASAPRGTEAFF; CDR3nt: TGTGCCAGCGCCCCCCGGGGGACTGAAGCTTTCTTT
abundance: once; v_gene: TRBV9; d_gene: TRBD1; j_gene: TRBJ1-1; CDR3aa: CASSAGTGLEAFF; CDR3nt: TGTGCCAGCAGCGCAGGGACAGGGCTAGAAGCTTTCTTT
abundance: once; v_gene: TRBV7-2; d_gene: NA; j_gene: TRBJ2-2; CDR3aa: CASSLVGALTGELFF; CDR3nt: TGTGCCAGCAGCTTAGTGGGGGCTCTCACCGGGGAGCTGTTTTTT
abundance: NA; v_gene: TRBV5-1; d_gene: NA; j_gene: TRBJ2-2; CDR3aa: CASSLDFRVPTFTGELFF; CDR3nt: TGCGCCAGCAGCTTGGACTTCCGGGTCCCTACCTTTACCGGGGAGCTGTTTTTT
abundance: NA; v_gene: TRBV7-9; d_gene: NA; j_gene: TRBJ2-5; CDR3aa: CSSSLVLVETQYF; CDR3nt: TGTTCCAGCAGCTTAGTACTAGTTGAGACCCAGTACTTC
abundance: few; v_gene: TRBV29-1; d_gene: TRBD1; j_gene: TRBJ2-3; CDR3aa: CSVERDRGLGTDTQYF; CDR3nt: TGCAGCGTCGAGCGTGACAGGGGGTTAGGAACAGATACGCAGTATTTT
abundance: NA; v_gene: TRBV5-1; d_gene: TRBD1; j_gene: TRBJ2-5; CDR3aa: CASSFQGAGETQYF; CDR3nt: TGCGCCAGCAGCTTTCAGGGGGCAGGTGAGACCCAGTACTTC
abundance: NA; v_gene: TRBV27; d_gene: NA; j_gene: TRBJ1-2; CDR3aa: CASSLSPGGNYGYTF; CDR3nt: TGTGCCAGCAGTTTATCACCAGGAGGCAACTATGGCTACACCTTC
abundance: NA; v_gene: TRBV9; d_gene: NA; j_gene: TRBJ2-2; CDR3aa: CASRPGGAGGLTGELFF; CDR3nt: TGTGCCAGCAGACCAGGGGGGGCGGGGGGCCTCACCGGGGAGCTGTTTTTT
abundance: NA; v_gene: TRBV5-1; d_gene: TRBD2; j_gene: TRBJ2-5; CDR3aa: CASSSGTSGGIQETQYF; CDR3nt: TGCGCCAGCAGCTCCGGGACTAGCGGGGGGATCCAAGAGACCCAGTACTTC
abundance: NA; v_gene: TRBV6-6; d_gene: NA; j_gene: TRBJ2-1; CDR3aa: CASSYSLYNEQFF; CDR3nt: TGTGCCAGCAGTTACTCCCTTTACAATGAGCAGTTCTTC
abundance: few; v_gene: TRBV11-3; d_gene: NA; j_gene: TRBJ2-5; CDR3aa: CASSSPFVRRRQETQYF; CDR3nt: TGTGCCAGCAGCTCCCCATTTGTGCGCAGGCGACAAGAGACCCAGTACTTC
abundance: few; v_gene: TRBV28; d_gene: NA; j_gene: TRBJ2-3; CDR3aa: CASSPRADTQYF; CDR3nt: TGTGCCAGCAGCCCCCGCGCAGATACGCAGTATTTT